Presented here are 19 T cell receptor beta chains from one specimen sequenced in a study of T cells in narcolepsy. The assay was immunoSEQ multiplex PCR, and TCRdb's table has in-frame clones only and misses some. Altogether approximately 25,000 clones are present, around 79% being singletons, with the ten largest covering 6.6%. Sequencing input: memory (CD45RA-) CD4+ T cells from blood. The receptor set was obtained from a human donor in good health.

The genes are TRBV18 and TRBJ2-7; TRBD1 is a possible D gene (6 bases). Looked up from germline, CDR1 is KGHSH and CDR2 is LQKENI. The CDR3 runs 15 residues. The V gene lost 3 bases and the J gene lost 1 base, with 13 bases spanning the gap. This chain's CDR3 is CASSPSAGVSYEQYF. CDR3 sequence (DNA): TGTGCCAGCTCACCCTCCGCAGGGGTATCCTACGAGCAGTACTTC.

The chain uses TRBV2 and TRBJ2-1; D is perhaps TRBD1 (6 bases). Trimming cost V 8 bases and J 3 bases, with 8 bases left between them. Germline CDR1 reads SNHLY; CDR2 reads FYNNEI. The length of the CDR3 is 12 residues. CDR3 in DNA: TGTGCCAGCGGCAGGGGCTACAATGAGCAGTTCTTC. As protein: CASGRGYNEQFF. Filled out from reference TRBV2 and TRBJ2-1, the complete variable domain reads EPEVTQTPSHQVTQMGQEVILRCVPISNHLYFYWYRQILGQKVEFLVSFYNNEISEKSEIFDDQFSVERPDGSNFTLKIRSTKLEDSAMYFCASGRGYNEQFFGPGTRLTVL.

The chain is built from TRBV27 and TRBJ1-2, with 7 bases matching TRBD1. V was clipped by 6 bases and J by 4 bases; unmatched bases: 5. Germline V lookup: CDR1 MNHEY, CDR2 SMNVEV (reference sequence). The CDR3 spans 13 residues. DNA for the CDR3: TGTGCCAGCAGAGTAACAGGGGCCTATGGCTACACCTTC. It yields the protein CASRVTGAYGYTF.

V and J are TRBV6-6 and TRBJ1-2; 8 nucleotides match TRBD1. There are 13 residues in the CDR3. V lost 6 bases and J lost 8; bases outside the gene matches: 8. CDR1 and CDR2 (germline): MNHNY, SVGAGI (reference sequence). The DNA of the CDR3 is TGTGCCAGCAGAGGGACAGGAGTCATCGGCTACACCTTC. It translates to CASRGTGVIGYTF.

This chain links TRBV9 with TRBJ2-2; D may match TRBD1 or TRBD2 (6 bases each). Trimming removed 4 bases at V and 1 base at J, with 14 bases between. The CDR3 extends over 16 amino acids. Germline CDR1 is SGDLS and CDR2 is YYNGEE. CDR3 DNA sequence: TGTGCCAGCAGCCTTGGGGGGCGCCTGAACACCGGGGAGCTGTTTTTT. Its translation: CASSLGGRLNTGELFF. Together with reference TRBV9 and TRBJ2-2, the CDR3 gives the full variable domain: DSGVTQTPKHLITATGQRVTLRCSPRSGDLSVYWYQQSLDQGLQFLIQYYNGEERAKGNILERFSAQQFPDLHSELNLSSLELGDSALYFCASSLGGRLNTGELFFGEGSRLTVL.

V gene TRBV18 combines with J gene TRBJ1-3; D unresolved. Trimming cost V 3 bases and J 4 bases, with 10 bases left between them. Germline V gives CDR1 KGHSH, CDR2 LQKENI. CDR3 size: 14 residues. CDR3 bases: TGTGCCAGCTCACCCGAGCAGGTGGGAAACACCATATATTTT. Its translation is CASSPEQVGNTIYF. Looking up the rest from reference TRBV18 and TRBJ1-3 gives the full variable domain: NAGVMQNPRHLVRRRGQEARLRCSPMKGHSHVYWYRQLPEEGLKFMVYLQKENIIDESGMPKERFSAEFPKEGPSILRIQQVVRGDSAAYFCASSPEQVGNTIYFGEGSWLTVV.

With regard to this clone: This sample includes further DNA sequences coding for the same CDR3. The V call is TRBV9, the J call TRBJ1-3; D might be TRBD1 (5 bases). Per the germline V gene, CDR1 is SGDLS and CDR2 is YYNGEE. The CDR3 length is 12 residues. Trimming stripped 4 bases from V and 4 bases from J, with 6 bases between. In DNA form, the CDR3 reads TGTGCCAGCAGCCGGGGGGGAAACACCATATATTTT. Translation: CASSRGGNTIYF. The variable domain in full, completed from reference TRBV9 and TRBJ1-3, reads DSGVTQTPKHLITATGQRVTLRCSPRSGDLSVYWYQQSLDQGLQFLIQYYNGEERAKGNILERFSAQQFPDLHSELNLSSLELGDSALYFCASSRGGNTIYFGEGSWLTVV.

The chain joins TRBV6-6 to TRBJ1-6; tentative D call: TRBD1 (6 bases). Trimming took off 10 bases at V and 9 bases at J, with 19 bases between the two ends. The CDR3 contains 14 residues. CDR1 and CDR2 (germline): MNHNY, SVGAGI (reference sequence). In DNA, the CDR3 is TGTGCCATCCGACAGGACGGTGGAAGTTCACCCCTCCACTTT. Protein sequence: CAIRQDGGSSPLHF.

This chain connects TRBV29-1 to TRBJ1-2; TRBD1 is a possible D gene (6 bases). Germline lookup yields CDR1 SQVTM and CDR2 ANQGSEA. The CDR3 length is 12 residues. V lost 4 bases and J 1 base, leaving 7 bases between the germline ends. The CDR3 sequence: CSVGGHNYGYTF. CDR3 coding DNA: TGCAGCGTTGGGGGACATAACTATGGCTACACCTTC.

The chain has TRBV6-5 and TRBJ2-7, with D tentatively TRBD1 or TRBD2 (5 bases each). Looked up from germline, CDR1 is MNHEY and CDR2 is SVGAGI. V was pared by 6 bases and J by 5 bases, with 20 bases between. The CDR3 sequence is 15 residues long. CDR3 protein: CASSRGQGSRNEQYF. The CDR3 nucleotides are TGTGCCAGCAGCCGAGGGCAGGGATCTAGGAACGAGCAGTACTTC.

This CDR3 is CASSSTTTPNTKKLFF. CDR3 nucleotides: TGTGCCAGCAGCTCCACGACCACTCCAAACACAAAAAAACTGTTTTTT. The rearrangement uses TRBV7-9 and TRBJ1-4; D is undetermined. Germline values: CDR1 SEHNR, CDR2 FQNEAQ (reference sequence). The V and J ends lost 4 bases and 9 bases respectively, with 21 bases between them. The CDR3 runs to 16 residues.

V usage is TRBV6-5 and J usage is TRBJ2-1; D might be TRBD1 or TRBD2, each matching 5 bases. CDR1 and CDR2 (germline): MNHEY, SVGAGI. The CDR3 sequence is 15 residues long. Between the trimmed V and J ends, which lost 2 bases and 8 bases, there was a span of 16 bases. CDR3 amino acids: CASSYVGTTGDEQFF. In nucleotides, the CDR3 is TGTGCCAGCAGTTACGTCGGGACCACTGGGGATGAGCAGTTCTTC.

The rearrangement joins TRBV6-5 to TRBJ1-1; D not certain. The V end lost 4 bases, the J end lost 2 bases, and 14 bases lay between the germline ends. The CDR3 extends over 15 amino acids. CDR1 and CDR2 (germline): MNHEY, SVGAGI. CDR3 sequence reads: CASSFGGLGNTEAFF. The CDR3 region has the DNA TGTGCCAGCAGTTTTGGAGGGCTTGGAAACACTGAAGCTTTCTTT.

J is TRBJ1-5 and V is TRBV2; TRBD1 agrees at 7 bases. Germline assignment: CDR1 SNHLY and CDR2 FYNNEI. Trimming removed 7 bases from V and 7 bases from J; junction bases left unmatched: 10. The CDR3 is 14 residues long. CDR3 in amino acids: CASNPTGSGQPQHF. DNA of the CDR3: TGTGCCAGCAATCCGACAGGGTCGGGGCAGCCCCAGCATTTT. The full variable domain, its missing parts supplied by reference TRBV2 and TRBJ1-5, is EPEVTQTPSHQVTQMGQEVILRCVPISNHLYFYWYRQILGQKVEFLVSFYNNEISEKSEIFDDQFSVERPDGSNFTLKIRSTKLEDSAMYFCASNPTGSGQPQHFGDGTRLSIL.

This chain uses TRBV11-2 with TRBJ1-2, with D possibly being TRBD1 (5 bases). CDR3 length: 13 residues. Trimming pared 2 bases from V and 4 bases from J, leaving 8 bases between. Germline values: CDR1 SGHAT, CDR2 FQNNGV. The CDR3 coding sequence is TGTGCCAGCAGCTTATCGGGGCGCTATGGCTACACCTTC. Translating gives CASSLSGRYGYTF.

The rearrangement uses TRBV18 and TRBJ2-7; TRBD2 matches at 13 bases. Germline CDR1 reads KGHSH; CDR2 reads LQKENI. The CDR3 spans 15 residues. The J segment lost 6 bases and the V segment lost 3 bases, leaving 5 bases of the junction unmatched. The CDR3 nucleotides read TGTGCCAGCTCACCTACTAGCGGGGGGGCCGGCGAGCAGTACTTC. This encodes CASSPTSGGAGEQYF.

This clone has just one count. The chain employs TRBV29-1 and TRBJ1-5; 7 nucleotides line up with TRBD1. V gave up 7 bases and J gave up 4 bases; unmatched junction bases: 4. The CDR3 consists of 12 residues. Germline V gene data show CDR1 as SQVTM and CDR2 as ANQGSEA. Here the CDR3 DNA reads TGCAGCGGTGGGGACAGAAATCAGCCCCAGCATTTT. Its protein is CSGGDRNQPQHF.

The genes are TRBV28 and TRBJ2-4; D unresolved. The CDR3 spans 14 residues. V was clipped by 7 bases and J by 0 bases, with 10 bases between them. Germline V gene data show CDR1 as MDHEN and CDR2 as SYDVKM. CDR3 sequence reads: CASTPTLAKNIQYF. Written as DNA, the CDR3 is TGTGCCAGCACACCGACCCTAGCCAAAAACATTCAGTACTTC.

This clone was seen only a few times. This rearrangement joins TRBV2 to TRBJ2-7; a weak D match, TRBD1 (6 bases). V shed 6 bases and J shed 4 bases, with 28 bases lying between them. This CDR3 contains 18 residues. Germline V gives CDR1 SNHLY, CDR2 FYNNEI. The CDR3 coding sequence is TGTGCCAGCAGGAAGATACCTCCGGTACAGGGTAGTCTGTACGAGCAGTACTTC. Translating gives CASRKIPPVQGSLYEQYF. Full variable domain (outside the CDR3, taken from reference TRBV2 and TRBJ2-7): EPEVTQTPSHQVTQMGQEVILRCVPISNHLYFYWYRQILGQKVEFLVSFYNNEISEKSEIFDDQFSVERPDGSNFTLKIRSTKLEDSAMYFCASRKIPPVQGSLYEQYFGPGTRLTVT.